These 19 T cell receptor beta chains were all obtained from the same sample, sequenced in a study of control samples from healthy donors and cancer patients (dated by TCRdb to 2019 to 2021). Libraries were constructed by the immunoSEQ multiplex PCR assay. The clones in this table, taken by TCRdb from immuneACCESS, are in-frame only. Not every clone is retained; where verified, under half of the shortfall comes from an unresolved V gene, and the cause of the rest is unknown. The sample includes some 140,000 clones, with roughly 94% observed a single time. Approximately 14% of the sample goes to the ten largest clones. Sample: PBMCs. The receptors originated from a man aged 55 to 70 with colorectal cancer.

The V gene is TRBV6-6, the J gene TRBJ2-7; 9 bases agree with TRBD1. The V segment lost 0 bases and the J segment 5 bases; nucleotides outside the gene matches: 8. CDR3 length: 16 residues. CDR1 and CDR2 from the germline V gene are MNHNY and SVGAGI (reference sequence). DNA of the CDR3: TGTGCCAGCAGTTACTCTACCGGACAGGGGTCAAACGAGCAGTACTTC. Its translation: CASSYSTGQGSNEQYF.

CDR3 residues: CASSLRPYEQYF. CDR3 DNA: TGCGCCAGCAGCTTGAGACCCTACGAGCAGTACTTC. J is TRBJ2-7 and V is TRBV5-1; D call uncertain. V was cut by 1 base and J by 2 bases, with 4 bases left in between. CDR1 is SGHRS, CDR2 YFSETQ, per germline. The CDR3 covers 12 residues.

This rearrangement joins TRBV2 to TRBJ1-5, with 8 bases identical to TRBD1. Germline CDR1 reads SNHLY; CDR2 reads FYNNEI. Trimming cost V 7 bases and J 5 bases; bases outside gene matches: 7. The CDR3 totals 14 residues. The CDR3 DNA is TGTGCCAGCACCCCTGACAGGGGCTATCAGCCCCAGCATTTT. Its protein product is CASTPDRGYQPQHF.

The J gene is TRBJ2-1, the V gene TRBV5-1, with D possibly being TRBD1 or TRBD2 (6 bases each). Trimming left V 4 bases short and J 4 bases short, with 12 bases between. The CDR3 length is 14 residues. CDR1 is SGHRS, CDR2 YFSETQ, per germline. CDR3 nucleotides: TGCGCCAGCAGCAAGGGGGGTGGGTACAATGAGCAGTTCTTC. Encoded protein: CASSKGGGYNEQFF.

This clone was detected only once. The V call is TRBV10-1, the J call TRBJ1-1, with D perhaps TRBD1 (5 bases). V lost 0 bases, J lost 4 bases, and 9 bases lay in between. The CDR3 length is 14 residues. CDR1 WNHNN and CDR2 SYGVQD come from the germline V gene (reference sequence). The CDR3 loop reads CASSESAGPTEAFF. CDR3 DNA sequence: TGCGCCAGCAGTGAGTCGGCGGGACCCACTGAAGCTTTCTTT.

The rearrangement links TRBV5-1 to TRBJ2-1, with D possibly TRBD1 on 5 matching bases. The CDR3 runs to 15 residues. CDR1 is SGHRS, CDR2 YFSETQ, per germline. Trimming left V 2 bases short and J 4 bases short, with 13 bases between. The CDR3 coding sequence is TGCGCCAGCAGCTTCCCCCGGACAATTTACAATGAGCAGTTCTTC. It yields the protein CASSFPRTIYNEQFF.

The chain couples TRBV12-3 or TRBV12-4 to TRBJ1-2; D is ambiguous. This CDR3 is 13 amino acids long. Trimming left V 1 base short and J 3 bases short, with 6 bases between. CDR3 sequence: CASSLGRYYGYTF. In DNA form, the CDR3 reads TGTGCCAGCAGTTTAGGGCGGTACTATGGCTACACCTTC.

The V gene is TRBV14, the J gene TRBJ1-2; D unresolved. CDR1 is SGHDN, CDR2 FVKESK, per germline. Trimming took 1 base from V and 5 from J, leaving 8 bases between them. The CDR3 totals 13 residues. CDR3 sequence (DNA): TGTGCCAGCAGCCAAGTGGGGATATATGGCTACACCTTC. The encoded protein is CASSQVGIYGYTF.

The gene calls are TRBV28 and TRBJ1-6; D is unresolved. V lost 8 bases and J 2 bases, leaving 10 bases between the germline ends. Germline CDR1 MDHEN, CDR2 SYDVKM. There are 14 residues in the CDR3. For the CDR3, the DNA is TGTGCCAGCGGACCTATCCCCTATAATTCACCCCTCCACTTT. This codes for CASGPIPYNSPLHF.

The genes are TRBV30 and TRBJ2-7, with D perhaps assigned TRBD1 or TRBD2 (5 bases each). In germline, CDR1 is GTSNPN, CDR2 SVGIG (reference sequence). The CDR3 extends over 13 amino acids. V was trimmed by 5 bases and J by 4 bases, leaving 15 bases between them. The CDR3 sequence is CAWARDGHYEQYF. The CDR3 coding sequence is TGTGCCTGGGCCCGGGACGGACATTACGAGCAGTACTTC.

The J gene is TRBJ1-6, the V gene TRBV19; D is ambiguous. The germline gives CDR1 LNHDA, CDR2 SQIVND (reference sequence). CDR3 length equals 14 residues. Trimming removed 4 bases from V and 4 bases from J, with 8 bases in between. CDR3 nucleotide sequence: TGTGCCAGTAGTACTTCTGGGTATAATTCACCCCTCCACTTT. It yields the protein CASSTSGYNSPLHF.

V gene TRBV7-9 combines with J gene TRBJ2-3; no reliable D call. Germline CDR1 and CDR2: SEHNR and FQNEAQ (reference sequence). The V and J ends lost 5 bases and 3 bases respectively, with 12 bases between them. The CDR3 loop spans 14 amino acids. CDR3 nucleotides: TGTGCCAGCAGCCGCGCCGGAGCGACAGATACGCAGTATTTT. As protein: CASSRAGATDTQYF.

This rearrangement joins TRBV6-6 to TRBJ2-1; TRBD2 agrees at 12 bases. V dropped 4 bases and J dropped 2; count of bases not matched to a gene: 0. This CDR3 contains 15 residues. Per the germline V gene, CDR1 is MNHNY and CDR2 is SVGAGI (reference sequence). The CDR3 loop is CASSSSGGAYNEQFF. Here the CDR3 DNA reads TGTGCCAGCAGTTCTAGCGGGGGGGCCTACAATGAGCAGTTCTTC.

The V gene is TRBV18, the J gene TRBJ1-1; D remains ambiguous. CDR3 length: 15 amino acids. V shed 4 bases and J shed 1 base, with 13 bases lying between them. The V gene's germline CDR1 is KGHSH and CDR2 LQKENI. CDR3 DNA sequence: TGTGCCAGCTCACAGCTTGGACGGAGGAACACTGAAGCTTTCTTT. Translating gives CASSQLGRRNTEAFF.

The J gene is TRBJ1-6, the V gene TRBV6-4; D call uncertain. V was cut by 3 bases and J by 10 bases, with 10 bases left in between. This CDR3 spans 13 amino acids. Germline V gives CDR1 MRHNA, CDR2 SNTAGT. As DNA, the CDR3 is TGTGCCAGCAGTGAAGGCCCTAGGTCACCCCTCCACTTT. Amino acids: CASSEGPRSPLHF.

This clone was recorded once. The chain joins TRBV2 to TRBJ2-5; 8 bases fit TRBD2. V lost 6 bases to trimming and J lost 2 bases; unmatched junction nucleotides: 5. Per the germline V gene, CDR1 is SNHLY and CDR2 is FYNNEI. The CDR3 totals 14 residues. For the CDR3, the DNA is TGTGCCAGCAGCGTAGCGGGGAGGCAAGAGACCCAGTACTTC. Translated: CASSVAGRQETQYF.

DNA of the CDR3: TGTGCCAGCAGTGATCCGCCGGGCCAGGGCGAAGAGACCCAGTACTTC. It encodes CASSDPPGQGEETQYF. The chain joins TRBV25-1 to TRBJ2-5, with D maybe TRBD1 (5 bases). Trimming pared 3 bases from V and 3 bases from J, leaving 17 bases between. CDR3 size: 16 residues. Germline V gene data show CDR1 as MGHDK and CDR2 as SYGVNS.

The V call is TRBV6-2 or TRBV6-3, the J call TRBJ2-7, with 8 bases identical to TRBD2. This CDR3 is built from 15 residues. Looked up from germline, CDR1 is MNHEY and CDR2 is SVGEGT. The V segment lost 5 bases and the J segment 0 bases; nucleotides outside the gene matches: 6. CDR3 sequence: CASSPSGGDSYEQYF. The CDR3 DNA is TGTGCCAGCAGTCCAAGCGGGGGAGACTCCTACGAGCAGTACTTC.

The chain has TRBV5-1 and TRBJ2-5, with 14 bases aligning to TRBD2. After removal of 4 bases from V and 5 bases from J, the junction contained 7 bases not matched to a gene. The CDR3 runs 16 residues. CDR1 is SGHRS and CDR2 is YFSETQ in the germline V gene. CDR3 residues: CASSPGTSGGTETQYF. Here the CDR3 DNA reads TGCGCCAGCAGCCCCGGGACTAGCGGGGGTACGGAGACCCAGTACTTC.